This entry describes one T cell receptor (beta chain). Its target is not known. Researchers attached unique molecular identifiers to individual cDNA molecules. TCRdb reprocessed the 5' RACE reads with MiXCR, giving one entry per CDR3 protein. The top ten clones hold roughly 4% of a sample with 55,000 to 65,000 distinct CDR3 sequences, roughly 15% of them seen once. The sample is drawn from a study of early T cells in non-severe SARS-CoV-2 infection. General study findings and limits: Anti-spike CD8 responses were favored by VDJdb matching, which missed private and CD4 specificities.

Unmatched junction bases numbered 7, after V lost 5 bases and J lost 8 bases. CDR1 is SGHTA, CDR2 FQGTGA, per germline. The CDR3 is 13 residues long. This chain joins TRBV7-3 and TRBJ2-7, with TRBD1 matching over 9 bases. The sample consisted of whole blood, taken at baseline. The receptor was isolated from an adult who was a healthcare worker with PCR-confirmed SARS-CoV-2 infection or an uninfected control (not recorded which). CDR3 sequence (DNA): TGTGCCAGCAGCGAGAATACAGGGGGCAAGCAGTACTTC. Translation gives CASSENTGGKQYF.